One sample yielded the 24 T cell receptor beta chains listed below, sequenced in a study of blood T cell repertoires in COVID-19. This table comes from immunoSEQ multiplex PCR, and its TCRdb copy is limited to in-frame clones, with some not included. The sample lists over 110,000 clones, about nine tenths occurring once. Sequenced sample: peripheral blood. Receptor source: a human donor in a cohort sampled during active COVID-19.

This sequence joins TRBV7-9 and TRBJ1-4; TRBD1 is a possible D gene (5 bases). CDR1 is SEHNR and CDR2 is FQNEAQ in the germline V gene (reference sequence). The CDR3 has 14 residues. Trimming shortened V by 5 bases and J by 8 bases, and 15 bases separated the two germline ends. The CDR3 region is CASSPGRREEKLFF. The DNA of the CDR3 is TGTGCCAGCAGCCCAGGGAGGCGTGAGGAAAAACTGTTTTTT.

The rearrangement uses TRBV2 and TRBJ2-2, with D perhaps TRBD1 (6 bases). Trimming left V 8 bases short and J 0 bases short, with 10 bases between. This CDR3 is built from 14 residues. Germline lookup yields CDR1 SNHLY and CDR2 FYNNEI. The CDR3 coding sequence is TGTGCCAGCGGACAGTCTTCGAACACCGGGGAGCTGTTTTTT. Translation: CASGQSSNTGELFF.

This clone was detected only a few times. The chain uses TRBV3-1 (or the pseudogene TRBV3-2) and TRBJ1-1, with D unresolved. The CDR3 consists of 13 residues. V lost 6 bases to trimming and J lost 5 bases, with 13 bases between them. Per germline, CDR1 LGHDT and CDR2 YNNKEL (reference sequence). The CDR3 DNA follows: TGTGCCAGCAGGGAGATAGGCAGAACTGAAGCTTTCTTT. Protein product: CASREIGRTEAFF.

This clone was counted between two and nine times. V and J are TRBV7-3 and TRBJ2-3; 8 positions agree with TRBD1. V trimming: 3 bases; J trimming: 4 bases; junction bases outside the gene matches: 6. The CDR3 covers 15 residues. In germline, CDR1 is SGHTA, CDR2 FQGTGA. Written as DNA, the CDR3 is TGTGCCAGCAGCTTGGCAGGGGGCAGAGCAGATACGCAGTATTTT. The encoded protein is CASSLAGGRADTQYF.

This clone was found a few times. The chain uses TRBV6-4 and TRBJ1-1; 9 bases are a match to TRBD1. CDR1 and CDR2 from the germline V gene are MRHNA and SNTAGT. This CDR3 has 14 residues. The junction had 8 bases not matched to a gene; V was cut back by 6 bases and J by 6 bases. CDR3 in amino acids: CASSPDRGSAEAFF. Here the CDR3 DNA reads TGTGCCAGCAGCCCTGACAGGGGGAGCGCTGAAGCTTTCTTT.

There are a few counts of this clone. The CDR3 region has the DNA TGTGCCTGCAGATTGGGCCTTATCACTGAAGCTTTCTTT. As protein: CACRLGLITEAFF. The chain couples TRBV30 to TRBJ1-1; unclear D gene. V lost 6 bases to trimming and J lost 4 bases, with 15 bases between them. CDR1 and CDR2 from the germline V gene are GTSNPN and SVGIG (reference sequence). This CDR3 contains 13 residues.

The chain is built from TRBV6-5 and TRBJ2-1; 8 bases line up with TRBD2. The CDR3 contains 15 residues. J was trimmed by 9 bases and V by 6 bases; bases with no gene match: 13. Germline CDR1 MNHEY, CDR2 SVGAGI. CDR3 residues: CASSPPRGLAAEQFF. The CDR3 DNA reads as TGTGCCAGCAGCCCCCCTCGCGGACTAGCAGCTGAGCAGTTCTTC.

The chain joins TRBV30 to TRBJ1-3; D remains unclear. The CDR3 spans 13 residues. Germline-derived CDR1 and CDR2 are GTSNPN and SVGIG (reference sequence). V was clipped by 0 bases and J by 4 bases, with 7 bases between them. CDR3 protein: CAWSVRQGNTIYF. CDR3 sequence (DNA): TGTGCCTGGAGTGTACGTCAGGGAAACACCATATATTTT. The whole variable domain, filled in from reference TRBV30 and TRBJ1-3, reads SQTIHQWPATLVQPVGSPLSLECTVEGTSNPNLYWYRQAAGRGLQLLFYSVGIGQISSEVPQNLSASRPQDRQFILSSKKLLLSDSGFYLCAWSVRQGNTIYFGEGSWLTVV.

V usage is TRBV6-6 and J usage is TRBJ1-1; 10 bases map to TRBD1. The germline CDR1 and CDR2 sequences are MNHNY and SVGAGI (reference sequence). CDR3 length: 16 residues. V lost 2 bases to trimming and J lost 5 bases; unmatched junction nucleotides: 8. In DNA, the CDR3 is TGTGCCAGCAGTTACGGCTCGGGACAGGGGAGAACTGAAGCTTTCTTT. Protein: CASSYGSGQGRTEAFF.

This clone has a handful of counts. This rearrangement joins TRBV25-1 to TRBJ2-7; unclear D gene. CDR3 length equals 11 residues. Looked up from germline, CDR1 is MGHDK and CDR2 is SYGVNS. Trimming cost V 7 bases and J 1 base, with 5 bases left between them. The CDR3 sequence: CASKQSYEQYF. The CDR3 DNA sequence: TGTGCCAGCAAACAGTCCTACGAGCAGTACTTC.

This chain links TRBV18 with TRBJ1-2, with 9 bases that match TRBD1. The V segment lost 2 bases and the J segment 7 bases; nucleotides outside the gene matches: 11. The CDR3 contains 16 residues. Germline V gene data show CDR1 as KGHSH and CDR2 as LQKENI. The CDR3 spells CASSPGTGSVHGGYTF. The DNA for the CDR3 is TGTGCCAGCTCACCAGGGACAGGGTCGGTACATGGTGGCTACACCTTC.

The CDR3 loop is CASSLYGPGENYGYTF. The CDR3 bases are TGTGCCAGCAGCCTTTATGGTCCCGGGGAAAACTATGGCTACACCTTC. This sequence joins TRBV27 and TRBJ1-2; D unresolved. The germline gives CDR1 MNHEY, CDR2 SMNVEV (reference sequence). The CDR3 is 16 residues long. The V gene lost 6 bases and the J gene lost 2 bases, with 19 bases spanning the gap.

The CDR3 DNA reads as TGTGCCAGCAGTGAGCACCCAGTCTCGTGGTCCTACGAGCAGTACTTC. This gives the protein CASSEHPVSWSYEQYF. The chain couples TRBV6-1 to TRBJ2-7; unclear D gene. The CDR3 extends over 16 amino acids. The germline gives CDR1 MNHNS, CDR2 SASEGT. V dropped 3 bases and J dropped 1 base, with 16 bases sitting between them.

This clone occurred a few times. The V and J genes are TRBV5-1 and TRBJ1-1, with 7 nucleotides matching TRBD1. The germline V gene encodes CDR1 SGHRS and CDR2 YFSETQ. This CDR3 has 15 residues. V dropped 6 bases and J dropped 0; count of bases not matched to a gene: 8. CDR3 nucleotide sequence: TGCGCCAGCACGCCGGGACAGCCCCTGAACACTGAAGCTTTCTTT. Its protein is CASTPGQPLNTEAFF.

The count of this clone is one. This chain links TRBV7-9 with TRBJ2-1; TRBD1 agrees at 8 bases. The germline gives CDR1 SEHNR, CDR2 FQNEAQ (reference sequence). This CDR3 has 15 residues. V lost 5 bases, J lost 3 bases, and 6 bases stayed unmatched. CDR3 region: CASSRTGKFYNEQFF. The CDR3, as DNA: TGTGCCAGCAGCAGGACAGGGAAGTTCTACAATGAGCAGTTCTTC.

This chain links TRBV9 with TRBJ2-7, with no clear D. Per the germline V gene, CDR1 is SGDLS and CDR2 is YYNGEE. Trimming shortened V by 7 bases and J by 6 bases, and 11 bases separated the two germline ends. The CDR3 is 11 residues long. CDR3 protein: CASGDEFEQYF. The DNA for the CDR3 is TGTGCCAGCGGCGATGAGTTCGAGCAGTACTTC.

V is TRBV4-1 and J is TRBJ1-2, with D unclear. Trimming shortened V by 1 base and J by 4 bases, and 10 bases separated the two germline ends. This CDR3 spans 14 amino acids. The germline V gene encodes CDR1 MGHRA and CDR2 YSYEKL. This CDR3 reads CASSQVLASYGYTF. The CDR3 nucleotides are TGCGCCAGCAGCCAAGTTCTCGCCAGCTATGGCTACACCTTC.

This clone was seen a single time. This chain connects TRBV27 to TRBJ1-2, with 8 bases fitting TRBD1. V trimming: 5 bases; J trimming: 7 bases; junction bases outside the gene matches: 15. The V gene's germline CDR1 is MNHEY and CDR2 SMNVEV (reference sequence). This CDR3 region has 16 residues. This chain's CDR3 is CASSTSQTGEVSGYTF. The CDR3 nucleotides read TGTGCCAGCAGTACTTCCCAGACAGGGGAAGTGAGTGGCTACACCTTC.

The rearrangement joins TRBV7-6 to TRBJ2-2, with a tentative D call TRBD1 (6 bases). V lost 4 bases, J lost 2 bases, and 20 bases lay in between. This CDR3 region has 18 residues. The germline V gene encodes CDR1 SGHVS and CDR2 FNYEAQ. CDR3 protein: CASSSLRPSGTNTGELFF. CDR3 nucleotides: TGTGCCAGCAGCTCGTTAAGGCCGTCCGGGACAAACACCGGGGAGCTGTTTTTT.

The CDR3 DNA is TGCGCCAGCAGCCAAGACGGTAGCTGGTCCTACAATGAGCAGTTCTTC. Amino acid sequence: CASSQDGSWSYNEQFF. V gene TRBV4-1 combines with J gene TRBJ2-1; D gene ambiguous. Germline assignment: CDR1 MGHRA and CDR2 YSYEKL. Trimming shortened V by 0 bases and J by 1 base, and 10 bases separated the two germline ends. The CDR3 loop spans 16 amino acids.

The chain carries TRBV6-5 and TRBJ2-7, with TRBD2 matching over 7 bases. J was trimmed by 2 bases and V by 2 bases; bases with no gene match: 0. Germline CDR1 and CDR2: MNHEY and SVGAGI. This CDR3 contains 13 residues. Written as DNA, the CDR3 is TGTGCCAGCAGTTACCGGGGGGCCTACGAGCAGTACTTC. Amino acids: CASSYRGAYEQYF.

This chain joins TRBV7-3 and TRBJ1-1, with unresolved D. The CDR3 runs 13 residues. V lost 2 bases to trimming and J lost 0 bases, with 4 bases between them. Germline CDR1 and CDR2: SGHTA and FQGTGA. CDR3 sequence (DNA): TGTGCCAGCAGCTTATCCTTGAACACTGAAGCTTTCTTT. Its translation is CASSLSLNTEAFF.

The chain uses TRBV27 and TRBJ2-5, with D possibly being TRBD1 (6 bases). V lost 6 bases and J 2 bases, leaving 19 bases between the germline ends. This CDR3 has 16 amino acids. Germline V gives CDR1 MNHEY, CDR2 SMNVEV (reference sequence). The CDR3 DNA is TGTGCCAGCAGCCTCCGCCCCAGGGGCTGGCAAGAGACCCAGTACTTC. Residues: CASSLRPRGWQETQYF.

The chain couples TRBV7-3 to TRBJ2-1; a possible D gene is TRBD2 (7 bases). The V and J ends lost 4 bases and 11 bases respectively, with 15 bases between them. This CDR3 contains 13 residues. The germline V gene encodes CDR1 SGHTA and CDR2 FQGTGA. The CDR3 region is CASSSRGGVKQFF. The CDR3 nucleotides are TGTGCCAGCAGCTCTAGAGGGGGGGTGAAGCAGTTCTTC.